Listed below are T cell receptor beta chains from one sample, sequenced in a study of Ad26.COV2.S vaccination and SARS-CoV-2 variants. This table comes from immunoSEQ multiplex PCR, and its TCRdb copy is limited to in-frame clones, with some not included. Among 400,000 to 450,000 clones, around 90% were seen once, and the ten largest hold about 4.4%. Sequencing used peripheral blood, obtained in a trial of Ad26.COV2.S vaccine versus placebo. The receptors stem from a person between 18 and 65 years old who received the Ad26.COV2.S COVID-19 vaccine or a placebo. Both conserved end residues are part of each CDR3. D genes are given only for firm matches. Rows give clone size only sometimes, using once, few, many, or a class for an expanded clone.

CASSLEGGTEAFF,TGTGCCAGCAGTCTGGAGGGAGGCACTGAAGCTTTCTTT,few,TRBV28,NA,TRBJ1-1
CASSGGQSSGSEKLFF,TGTGCCAGCAGCGGCGGACAATCAAGCGGTAGTGAAAAACTGTTTTTT,NA,TRBV9,NA,TRBJ1-4
CASSPSVRSGNTIYF,TGTGCCAGCAGCCCGTCGGTCCGCTCTGGAAACACCATATATTTT,NA,TRBV2,NA,TRBJ1-3
CASSVGQNSYEQYF,TGTGCCAGCAGCGTAGGGCAGAACTCCTACGAGCAGTACTTC,once,TRBV9,NA,TRBJ2-7
CASSAGGTDTQYF,TGTGCCAGTAGTGCGGGAGGAACAGATACGCAGTATTTT,NA,TRBV19,TRBD2,TRBJ2-3
CSAALPGELFF,TGCAGTGCCGCACTACCCGGGGAGCTGTTTTTT,NA,TRBV20-1,NA,TRBJ2-2
CASSLEGTEATNEKLFF,TGTGCCAGCAGCTTGGAGGGGACAGAAGCAACTAATGAAAAACTGTTTTTT,NA,TRBV5-6,TRBD1,TRBJ1-4
CASSLYGQGGNYGYTF,TGTGCCAGCAGTTTATATGGACAGGGCGGTAACTATGGCTACACCTTC,NA,TRBV27,TRBD1,TRBJ1-2
CAGGSTGVSNQPQHF,TGTGCCGGGGGATCGACAGGGGTTTCCAATCAGCCCCAGCATTTT,NA,TRBV19,TRBD1,TRBJ1-5
CASSLAGARTDTQYF,TGTGCCAGCAGCTTAGCGGGAGCCCGCACAGATACGCAGTATTTT,NA,TRBV7-9,NA,TRBJ2-3
CASSLSETQYF,TGTGCCAGCAGTTTGTCAGAGACCCAGTACTTC,NA,TRBV6-2/TRBV6-3,NA,TRBJ2-5
CASSYGGTNTEAFF,TGTGCCAGCAGTTACGGGGGGACGAACACTGAAGCTTTCTTT,NA,TRBV6-5,NA,TRBJ1-1
CASSPSLTPGTSPSHEQFF,TGTGCCAGCTCACCATCCCTCACCCCGGGGACTAGCCCTTCGCATGAGCAGTTCTTC,NA,TRBV18,TRBD2,TRBJ2-1
CASSLNRGRHHRTQYF,TGTGCCAGCAGTCTCAACAGGGGCCGCCACCACAGGACGCAGTATTTT,NA,TRBV28,TRBD1,TRBJ2-3
CSVIAGGPGNIQYF,TGCAGCGTTATAGCGGGAGGGCCCGGAAACATTCAGTACTTC,once,TRBV29-1,TRBD2,TRBJ2-4
CAWMDRGAFF,TGTGCCTGGATGGACCGAGGAGCTTTCTTT,NA,TRBV30,NA,TRBJ1-1
CASSFFSGVPYNEQFF,TGTGCCAGCAGTTTTTTTTCCGGGGTCCCCTACAATGAGCAGTTCTTC,once,TRBV28,NA,TRBJ2-1
CASSLVLRSLNYGYTF,TGTGCCAGCAGCTTAGTGCTCCGGTCCTTAAACTATGGCTACACCTTC,NA,TRBV7-2,NA,TRBJ1-2
CASSSLLSSYNSPLHF,TGTGCCAGCAGTTCCCTCCTTAGCTCCTATAATTCACCCCTCCACTTT,NA,TRBV27,NA,TRBJ1-6
CASRSGANSYYEQYF,TGTGCCAGCAGGAGCGGGGCAAACTCCTACTACGAGCAGTACTTC,NA,TRBV7-8,TRBD2,TRBJ2-7
CASSYEDSGANVLTF,TGTGCCAGCAGTTATGAGGACTCTGGGGCCAACGTCCTGACTTTC,once,TRBV6-2/TRBV6-3,NA,TRBJ2-6
CASSLQGATDTQYF,TGTGCCAGTAGTCTACAGGGGGCGACAGATACGCAGTATTTT,NA,TRBV19,TRBD1,TRBJ2-3
CASSVGLADTDTQYF,TGTGCCAGCAGCGTAGGCCTAGCGGACACAGATACGCAGTATTTT,NA,TRBV9,TRBD2,TRBJ2-3
CATSRDLGGYQETQYF,TGTGCCACCAGCAGAGATCTTGGGGGATACCAAGAGACCCAGTACTTC,NA,TRBV15,NA,TRBJ2-5
CASSQDTGENIQYF,TGCGCCAGCAGCCAAGATACAGGGGAAAACATTCAGTACTTC,NA,TRBV4-1,TRBD1,TRBJ2-4
CASSPTVYEQYF,TGTGCCAGCTCACCAACTGTCTACGAGCAGTACTTC,NA,TRBV18,NA,TRBJ2-7
CASSLGPGQNNEQFF,TGTGCCAGCAGTTTAGGCCCGGGACAGAACAATGAGCAGTTCTTC,NA,TRBV28,TRBD1,TRBJ2-1
CASRPRGYTEAFF,TGTGCCAGCAGGCCCAGAGGGTACACTGAAGCTTTCTTT,NA,TRBV4-2,NA,TRBJ1-1
CASSEDRDQPQHF,TGTGCCAGCAGTGAAGACAGGGATCAGCCCCAGCATTTT,NA,TRBV6-1,NA,TRBJ1-5
CASSLWASGRNRYYNEQFF,TGTGCCAGCAGTTTGTGGGCTAGCGGGCGGAATCGATACTACAATGAGCAGTTCTTC,NA,TRBV28,TRBD2,TRBJ2-1
CASSQGLAGGPYEQYF,TGTGCCAGCAGCCAAGGTTTAGCGGGAGGGCCCTACGAGCAGTACTTC,NA,TRBV3-1/TRBV3-2,TRBD2,TRBJ2-7